These 4 T cell receptor beta chains came from one sample sequenced in a study of blood T cells in healthy people across ages. Combining a sample-barcoded 5' primer with a J-beta primer mix, a second PCR ran for roughly 7 to 12 cycles. One entry per CDR3 protein results from TCRdb running MiXCR on the 5' RACE reads. The sample has some 750,000 distinct CDR3 sequences; about 20% are singletons. The sample was blood. Receptor source: a man in his 70s in good health.

This clonotype occurred a few times. V is TRBV5-1 and J is TRBJ1-2, with TRBD1 as a possible D gene (5 bases). With 3 bases removed from V and 5 bases from J, the gap between germline ends came to 14 bases. Germline values: CDR1 SGHRS, CDR2 YFSETQ. CDR3 length: 14 amino acids. The CDR3 is CASSWAAGPYGYTF. DNA for the CDR3: TGCGCCAGCAGCTGGGCGGCGGGGCCATATGGCTACACCTTC. The full variable domain, in which reference TRBV5-1 and TRBJ1-2 provide the parts outside the CDR3, is KAGVTQTPRYLIKTRGQQVTLSCSPISGHRSVSWYQQTPGQGLQFLFEYFSETQRNKGNFPGRFSGRQFSNSRSEMNVSTLELGDSALYLCASSWAAGPYGYTFGSGTRLTVV.

This clonotype was counted a few times. Here the CDR3 reads CASSPRTGQKSYEQYF. DNA for the CDR3: TGTGCCAGCAGTCCGAGGACAGGGCAAAAATCCTACGAGCAGTACTTC. J is TRBJ2-7 and V is TRBV6-6, with TRBD1 identical over 8 bases. The germline CDR1 and CDR2 sequences are MNHNY and SVGAGI (reference sequence). The CDR3 contains 16 residues. J was trimmed by 1 base and V by 5 bases; bases with no gene match: 10.

As regards this clonotype: An end of the junction does not agree with germline; a read error may underlie this. The V gene is TRBV12-3 or TRBV12-4, the J gene TRBJ2-3; a possible D gene is TRBD2 (7 bases). This CDR3 is built from 17 residues. The CDR3 DNA sequence: TGTGCCCGCAGATCCCCGGAGGGAGGGGGTGACACAGATACGCAGTATTTT. It is translated as CARRSPEGGGDTDTQYF.

Points on this clonotype: The junction does not match germline at one end; this may be a read error. This chain uses TRBV6-5 with TRBJ2-3; TRBD2 is a possible D gene (5 bases). Germline assignment: CDR1 MNHEY and CDR2 SVGAGI. The CDR3 length is 16 residues. This chain's CDR3 is CASSYGLAWRADTRYF. CDR3 sequence (DNA): TGTGCCAGCAGTTACGGGCTAGCTTGGCGGGCAGATACGCGGTATTTT.